A single sample gave rise to the 24 T cell receptor beta chains below, sequenced in a study of T cell responses to AZD1222 COVID-19 vaccine. Method: immunoSEQ multiplex PCR; TCRdb's copy keeps in-frame clones and lacks some. The sample contains 130,000 or so clones, 91% of which appear only once. The specimen was peripheral blood, collected 28 days after the second AZD1222 dose. These TCRs come from an adult who received the AZD1222 COVID-19 vaccine.

The chain links TRBV4-1 to TRBJ1-2, with unresolved D. Germline V CDR1 and CDR2: MGHRA, YSYEKL. Trimming pared 1 base from V and 4 bases from J, leaving 10 bases between. CDR3 size: 14 residues. The CDR3 sequence: CASSQVEGPYGYTF. CDR3 nucleotide sequence: TGCGCCAGCAGCCAAGTGGAAGGACCCTATGGCTACACCTTC.

V usage is TRBV3-1 (or the pseudogene TRBV3-2) and J usage is TRBJ1-3; TRBD1 might be the D (5 bases). This CDR3 has 15 residues. V was shortened by 4 bases and J by 3 bases, with 13 bases between the two germline ends. The germline CDR1 and CDR2 sequences are LGHDT and YNNKEL (reference sequence). CDR3 nucleotide sequence: TGTGCCAGCAGCCCTACTCGGGACCTTGGAAACACCATATATTTT. It translates to CASSPTRDLGNTIYF.

The chain combines TRBV24-1 with TRBJ2-2; D may correspond to TRBD1 or TRBD2 (5 bases each). Deletions cut 3 bases from V and 1 base from J, with 11 bases between. The germline gives CDR1 KGHDR, CDR2 SFDVKD. The CDR3 consists of 16 residues. This chain's CDR3 is CATSDPRGGNTGELFF. In DNA form, the CDR3 reads TGTGCCACCAGTGATCCCCGGGGCGGGAACACCGGGGAGCTGTTTTTT.

This clone was observed a few times. V usage is TRBV29-1 and J usage is TRBJ2-2; the D is unclear. V was trimmed by 1 base and J by 2 bases, leaving 8 bases between them. This CDR3 comprises 14 residues. Germline V gene sequence: CDR1 SQVTM, CDR2 ANQGSEA. The CDR3 loop reads CSVEVNSNTGELFF. CDR3 nucleotides: TGCAGCGTTGAAGTCAACAGTAACACCGGGGAGCTGTTTTTT.

This chain connects TRBV28 to TRBJ1-6; D unresolved. The germline CDR1 and CDR2 sequences are MDHEN and SYDVKM. V shed 3 bases and J shed 0 bases, with 6 bases lying between them. The CDR3 extends over 15 amino acids. For the CDR3, the DNA is TGTGCCAGCAGTTTGGGGAGCTCCTATAATTCACCCCTCCACTTT. It encodes CASSLGSSYNSPLHF.

This chain joins TRBV7-6 and TRBJ2-2, with 10 bases fitting TRBD2. The CDR3 contains 15 residues. V was clipped by 8 bases and J by 4 bases; unmatched bases: 7. Germline loops: CDR1 SGHVS, CDR2 FNYEAQ. The CDR3 loop reads CASQGLAGATGELFF. CDR3 coding DNA: TGTGCCAGCCAAGGGCTAGCGGGAGCCACCGGGGAGCTGTTTTTT.

The chain couples TRBV19 to TRBJ2-7; 9 nucleotides line up with TRBD1. The CDR3 length is 15 residues. V shed 4 bases, J shed 5 bases, and the junction held 9 bases outside the gene matches. Germline assignment: CDR1 LNHDA and CDR2 SQIVND (reference sequence). CDR3 loop: CASSTRQGVIHEQYF. The CDR3 nucleotides are TGTGCCAGTAGTACACGACAGGGGGTAATACACGAGCAGTACTTC.

The genes are TRBV2 and TRBJ2-5, with 12 bases aligning to TRBD2. This CDR3 is 15 amino acids long. The germline gives CDR1 SNHLY, CDR2 FYNNEI. Unmatched junction bases numbered 9, after V lost 8 bases and J lost 5 bases. The CDR3 protein is CASYTRLAGEETQYF. The CDR3 DNA follows: TGTGCCAGCTACACAAGACTAGCGGGGGAGGAGACCCAGTACTTC.

In regard to this clone: This sample also contains other DNA sequences that code for the same CDR3. This rearrangement joins TRBV18 to TRBJ1-1, with D uncertain. Trimming cost V 2 bases and J 0 bases, with 4 bases left between them. Germline assignment: CDR1 KGHSH and CDR2 LQKENI. The CDR3 contains 13 residues. DNA of the CDR3: TGTGCCAGCTCACCAGCAGTGAACACTGAAGCTTTCTTT. Translating it yields CASSPAVNTEAFF.

The rearrangement links TRBV7-2 to TRBJ1-1, with 7 bases fitting TRBD1. Germline CDR1 SGHTA, CDR2 FQGNSA. The trim removed 6 bases at V and 3 bases at J, leaving 4 bases unmatched. This CDR3 region has 13 residues. The CDR3 region has the DNA TGTGCCAGCAGAACTCAGGGGGACACTGAAGCTTTCTTT. Its translation is CASRTQGDTEAFF.

This chain joins TRBV27 and TRBJ1-3; tentatively, D is TRBD1 (6 bases). CDR3 size: 14 residues. Germline-derived CDR1 and CDR2 are MNHEY and SMNVEV (reference sequence). With 2 bases removed from V and 4 bases from J, the gap between germline ends came to 9 bases. The DNA of the CDR3 is TGTGCCAGCAGTTTAGGGGGCTACGGAAACACCATATATTTT. Translation gives CASSLGGYGNTIYF.

The chain has TRBV11-3 and TRBJ2-5, with D uncertain. Trimming took off 5 bases at V and 1 base at J, with 8 bases between the two ends. The length of the CDR3 is 13 residues. CDR1 and CDR2 from the germline V gene are SGHNT and YENEEA. CDR3 in amino acids: CASSDPAQETQYF. The DNA of the CDR3 is TGTGCCAGCAGCGACCCGGCCCAAGAGACCCAGTACTTC.

J is TRBJ2-2 and V is TRBV2; tentatively, D is TRBD2 (6 bases). Per germline, CDR1 SNHLY and CDR2 FYNNEI. This CDR3 contains 19 residues. Trimming left V 3 bases short and J 4 bases short, with 24 bases between. CDR3 sequence: CASSDWYRGGWGATGELFF. CDR3 nucleotides: TGTGCCAGCAGTGATTGGTACCGAGGAGGGTGGGGTGCCACCGGGGAGCTGTTTTTT. The entire variable domain, with the rest obtained from reference TRBV2 and TRBJ2-2, is as follows: EPEVTQTPSHQVTQMGQEVILRCVPISNHLYFYWYRQILGQKVEFLVSFYNNEISEKSEIFDDQFSVERPDGSNFTLKIRSTKLEDSAMYFCASSDWYRGGWGATGELFFGEGSRLTVL.

The rearrangement joins TRBV19 to TRBJ1-5, with D possibly matching TRBD1 (5 bases). Per the germline V gene, CDR1 is LNHDA and CDR2 is SQIVND (reference sequence). The CDR3 is made up of 16 amino acids. V was cut by 3 bases and J by 5 bases, with 17 bases left in between. CDR3 in amino acids: CASSMGLGGGHQPQHF. In DNA, the CDR3 is TGTGCCAGTAGTATGGGCCTGGGTGGGGGACATCAGCCCCAGCATTTT.

This rearrangement joins TRBV24-1 to TRBJ2-7; TRBD2 agrees at 12 bases. Germline V gives CDR1 KGHDR, CDR2 SFDVKD. V trimming: 9 bases; J trimming: 2 bases; junction bases outside the gene matches: 13. The CDR3 loop spans 17 amino acids. CDR3 DNA sequence: TGTGCCACCGGGGTTGAAACTAGCGGGAGGACCCCCTACGAGCAGTACGTC. Its protein product is CATGVETSGRTPYEQYV.

The chain has TRBV10-3 and TRBJ1-2; D not certain. The V gene's germline CDR1 is ENHRY and CDR2 SYGVKD. V was pared by 3 bases and J by 8 bases, with 13 bases between. This CDR3 region has 13 residues. The chain's CDR3 is CAISDRPEGGYTF. The CDR3 DNA reads as TGTGCCATCAGTGATCGGCCCGAGGGCGGCTACACCTTC.

The CDR3 DNA is TGTGCCAGCAGCCAGGTCCCTGGGGCTGAAGCTTTCTTT. This codes for CASSQVPGAEAFF. This chain joins TRBV5-5 and TRBJ1-1, with unresolved D. The CDR3 spans 13 residues. Germline lookup yields CDR1 SGHKS and CDR2 YYEKEE (reference sequence). The V and J ends lost 4 bases and 6 bases respectively, with 13 bases between them.

The rearrangement links TRBV9 to TRBJ1-2; D uncertain. Germline V CDR1 and CDR2: SGDLS, YYNGEE. The CDR3 runs to 12 residues. The V end lost 7 bases, the J end lost 7 bases, and 14 bases lay between the germline ends. CDR3 bases: TGTGCCAGCCAGCCCCCGGGCGGTGGCTACACCTTC. Residues: CASQPPGGGYTF.

This chain joins TRBV4-3 and TRBJ2-1; D is possibly TRBD2 (6 bases). Germline CDR1 and CDR2: LGHNA and YSLEER. V was trimmed by 1 base and J by 2 bases, leaving 12 bases between them. The CDR3 is 16 amino acids. The CDR3 DNA is TGCGCCAGCAGCCAAGCCCACCGGGAGACCTACAATGAGCAGTTCTTC. It translates to CASSQAHRETYNEQFF.

The chain has TRBV7-9 and TRBJ2-7; tentatively, D is TRBD1 (6 bases). The V gene lost 5 bases and the J gene lost 4 bases, with 15 bases spanning the gap. The CDR3 covers 14 residues. The germline gives CDR1 SEHNR, CDR2 FQNEAQ (reference sequence). CDR3 sequence reads: CASSKDRRGYEQYF. The CDR3 region has the DNA TGTGCCAGCAGCAAGGACAGACGAGGGTACGAGCAGTACTTC.

The chain recombines TRBV7-9 with TRBJ1-1; TRBD1 is a possible D gene (5 bases). The CDR3 contains 13 residues. Germline V gives CDR1 SEHNR, CDR2 FQNEAQ (reference sequence). Trimming took off 5 bases at V and 12 bases at J, with 19 bases between the two ends. CDR3 residues: CASSAQGTSAPFF. The CDR3 DNA reads as TGTGCCAGCAGCGCCCAAGGGACCTCGGCGCCTTTCTTT.

The rearrangement joins TRBV2 to TRBJ1-1, with a tentative D call TRBD1 (5 bases). CDR1 is SNHLY, CDR2 FYNNEI, per germline. This CDR3 is 13 amino acids long. V was trimmed by 6 bases and J by 5 bases, leaving 13 bases between them. CDR3 sequence: CASRFQGVTEAFF. CDR3 bases: TGTGCCAGCAGGTTCCAGGGAGTAACTGAAGCTTTCTTT.

V is TRBV6-5 and J is TRBJ1-6; 7 nucleotides match TRBD1. V lost 6 bases, J lost 10 bases, and 12 bases stayed unmatched. CDR1 and CDR2 (germline): MNHEY, SVGAGI. CDR3 size: 15 residues. The CDR3 region is CASRTPLDRASPLHF. The DNA of the CDR3 is TGTGCCAGCAGAACCCCCTTAGACAGGGCCTCACCCCTCCACTTT.

The CDR3 nucleotides are TGTGCCAGCAGCTTAGGTGGGGGCCCTACGCCGTTCTTC. This translates into CASSLGGGPTPFF. V gene TRBV11-2 combines with J gene TRBJ2-1; TRBD1 is a possible D gene (6 bases). The CDR3 is made up of 13 amino acids. Germline V CDR1 and CDR2: SGHAT, FQNNGV. Deletions cut 1 base from V and 15 bases from J, with 16 bases between.